These 10 T cell receptor beta chains came from one sample sequenced in a study of T cell repertoires in cytomegalovirus infection. A single record per CDR3 protein comes from TCRdb applying MiXCR to the reads. The sample includes about 360,000 distinct CDR3 sequences, 18% of them seen just once. Sequenced material: PBMCs. Receptors originate from a human donor in good health (CMV status not recorded). Some clones in this sample may be carry-over from other donors' samples.

The CDR3 DNA is TGTGCCAGCAGAGAGACAGGCCGCGCCGAGCAGTACTTC. Translating it yields CASRETGRAEQYF. V is TRBV28 and J is TRBJ2-7; D might be TRBD1 (6 bases). CDR1 and CDR2 from the germline V gene are MDHEN and SYDVKM. Trimming took 6 bases from V and 6 from J, leaving 15 bases between them. The CDR3 runs to 13 residues.

The chain carries TRBV7-9 and TRBJ2-7; 7 bases are a match to TRBD2. J gave up 3 bases and V 5 bases, and 10 bases lay outside the gene matches. Germline loops: CDR1 SEHNR, CDR2 FQNEAQ (reference sequence). The CDR3 sequence is 15 residues long. In DNA, the CDR3 is TGTGCCAGCAGCCCTGCGGGCGGGAGTCGCTACGAGCAGTACTTC. Its protein product is CASSPAGGSRYEQYF. The full variable domain, in which reference TRBV7-9 and TRBJ2-7 provide the parts outside the CDR3, is DTGVSQNPRHKITKRGQNVTFRCDPISEHNRLYWYRQTLGQGPEFLTYFQNEAQLEKSRLLSDRFSAERPKGSFSTLEIQRTEQGDSAMYLCASSPAGGSRYEQYFGPGTRLTVT.

V is TRBV2 and J is TRBJ1-5; D not resolved. Germline CDR1 SNHLY, CDR2 FYNNEI. The CDR3 has 14 amino acids. V was trimmed by 2 bases and J by 9 bases, leaving 14 bases between them. This chain's CDR3 is CASSEMGRSGPQHF. For the CDR3, the DNA is TGTGCCAGCAGTGAAATGGGGAGGTCGGGGCCCCAGCATTTT.

Only a few counts were recorded for this clonotype. J is TRBJ2-3 and V is TRBV6-8; TRBD1 matches 7 bases. The V segment lost 5 bases and the J segment 2 bases; nucleotides outside the gene matches: 4. The CDR3 contains 14 residues. Germline values: CDR1 MNHGY, CDR2 SAAAGT. CDR3 nucleotides: TGTGCCAGCAGTCGGGACAGATACACAGATACGCAGTATTTT. Translated, it gives CASSRDRYTDTQYF.

The J gene is TRBJ2-3, the V gene TRBV11-3; D possibly matches TRBD1 or TRBD2 (5 bases each). This CDR3 has 14 residues. Trimming shortened V by 4 bases and J by 10 bases, and 18 bases separated the two germline ends. CDR1 and CDR2 (germline): SGHNT, YENEEA. The CDR3 nucleotides read TGTGCCAGCAGCTCCGGGGACCCTACCACGGCGCAGTATTTT. Protein product: CASSSGDPTTAQYF.

At least ten counts were recorded for this clonotype. CDR3 nucleotides: TGTGCCAGCAGCTTATTTGATTGGAGGGTTTCTGAAGCTTTCTTT. Amino acids: CASSLFDWRVSEAFF. The rearrangement links TRBV7-2 to TRBJ1-1; D unclear. With 2 bases removed from V and 6 bases from J, the gap between germline ends came to 16 bases. In germline, CDR1 is SGHTA, CDR2 FQGNSA. CDR3 size: 15 residues.

This clonotype appeared a few times. The chain employs TRBV20-1 and TRBJ1-6; 9 bases are a match to TRBD1. The CDR3 has 13 residues. Germline V CDR1 and CDR2: DFQATT, SNEGSKA (reference sequence). V lost 5 bases to trimming and J lost 12 bases; unmatched junction nucleotides: 8. The CDR3 sequence is CSAAGTGYRPLHF. The DNA of the CDR3 is TGCAGTGCTGCCGGGACAGGGTACCGACCCCTCCACTTT.

The CDR3 bases are TGTGCCAGCTCACTTCCTAGACTAGCGGGAGGCACAGATACGCAGTATTTT. Encoded protein: CASSLPRLAGGTDTQYF. The rearrangement uses TRBV18 and TRBJ2-3; 12 bases fit TRBD2. From germline, CDR1 is KGHSH and CDR2 LQKENI. The CDR3 totals 17 residues. V lost 4 bases to trimming and J lost 1 base; unmatched junction nucleotides: 6.

This clonotype has at least ten counts. The chain couples TRBV7-2 to TRBJ1-2, with D uncertain. V was clipped by 4 bases and J by 2 bases, with 11 bases between them. This CDR3 is built from 14 residues. Germline CDR1 and CDR2: SGHTA and FQGNSA. The CDR3 is CASSSDGPNYGYTF. The CDR3 bases are TGTGCCAGCAGCTCCGACGGGCCCAACTATGGCTACACCTTC.

The V gene is TRBV2, the J gene TRBJ2-2, with TRBD1 matching over 8 bases. Per germline, CDR1 SNHLY and CDR2 FYNNEI. Germline trimming cut 4 bases from V and 8 bases from J; bases unmatched to any gene: 6. The CDR3 length is 14 residues. The CDR3 region has the DNA TGTGCCAGCAGTGGGCAGGGGGCCTCGGGGGAGCTGTTTTTT. Residues: CASSGQGASGELFF.